This TCR beta chain was found in a study of OX40 agonist ivuxolimab in advanced cancers. Across the study: Having had anti-PD-1, anti-PD-L1 or anti-CTLA-4 therapy before was allowed, and over 35% had some.

Sequencing was performed with immunoSEQ multiplex PCR; in TCRdb, only in-frame clones are kept and a portion is missing. In the table there are tens of thousands of clones, 80% to 90% of which are singletons. The study's findings and limits: There were also nonresponders showing low normalized T-cell clonal expansion.

Germline values: CDR1 SGHVS, CDR2 FNYEAQ. The CDR3 runs 16 residues. The V gene end was trimmed by 2 bases and the J gene end by 4 bases; junction bases not matched to a gene: 7. As regards this clone: Its antigen is not known.

The origin of this receptor is an adult with an advanced solid tumor such as melanoma, head and neck, liver or kidney cancer. Sequences were derived from CD4+ or CD8+ T cells sorted from blood, sampled in a trial of the OX40 agonist ivuxolimab. The chain is built from TRBV7-6 and TRBJ2-7, with 11 bases matching TRBD2. The CDR3 DNA sequence: TGTGCCAGCAGCTTATCCCTAGGGACTAGCGGTTACGAGCAGTACTTC. Translation gives CASSLSLGTSGYEQYF.